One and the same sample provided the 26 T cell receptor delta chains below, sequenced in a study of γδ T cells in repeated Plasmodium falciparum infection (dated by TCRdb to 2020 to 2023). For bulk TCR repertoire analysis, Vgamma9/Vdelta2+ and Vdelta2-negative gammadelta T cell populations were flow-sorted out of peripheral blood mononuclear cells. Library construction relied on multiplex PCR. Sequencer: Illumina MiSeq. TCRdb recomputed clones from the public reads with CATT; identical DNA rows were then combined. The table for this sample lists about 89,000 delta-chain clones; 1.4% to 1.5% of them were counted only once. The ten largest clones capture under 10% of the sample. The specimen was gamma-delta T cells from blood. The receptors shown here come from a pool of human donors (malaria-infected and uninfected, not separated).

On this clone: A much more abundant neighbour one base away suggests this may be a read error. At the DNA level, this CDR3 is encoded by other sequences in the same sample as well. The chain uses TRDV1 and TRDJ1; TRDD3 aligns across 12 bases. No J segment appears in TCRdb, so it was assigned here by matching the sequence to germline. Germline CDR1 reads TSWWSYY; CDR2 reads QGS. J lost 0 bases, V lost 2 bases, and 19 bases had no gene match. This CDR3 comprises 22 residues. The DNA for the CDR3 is TGTGCTCTTGGGGAAGTCGACCTTCACACTGGGGGATACCGGTCGTACACCGATAAACTCATCTTT. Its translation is CALGEVDLHTGGYRSYTDKLIF.

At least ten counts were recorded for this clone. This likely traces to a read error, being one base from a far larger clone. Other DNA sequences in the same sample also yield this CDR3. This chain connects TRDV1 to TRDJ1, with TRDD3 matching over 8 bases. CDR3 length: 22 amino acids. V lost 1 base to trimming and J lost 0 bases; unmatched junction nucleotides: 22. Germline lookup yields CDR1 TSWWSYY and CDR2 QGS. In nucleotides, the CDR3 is TGTGCTCTTGGGGAACCTATGGGCCATCCTACTGGGGGGCGTCTGTACACCGATAAACTCATCTTT. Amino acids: CALGEPMGHPTGGRLYTDKLIF.

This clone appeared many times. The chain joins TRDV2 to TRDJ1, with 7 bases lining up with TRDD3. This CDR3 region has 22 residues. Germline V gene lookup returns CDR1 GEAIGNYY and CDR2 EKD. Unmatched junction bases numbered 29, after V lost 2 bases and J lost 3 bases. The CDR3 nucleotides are TGTGCCTGTGACATATTACGCGGTAACTTAGGGACTGGGGATTCCTCCCCCGATAAACTCATCTTT. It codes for CACDILRGNLGTGDSSPDKLIF.

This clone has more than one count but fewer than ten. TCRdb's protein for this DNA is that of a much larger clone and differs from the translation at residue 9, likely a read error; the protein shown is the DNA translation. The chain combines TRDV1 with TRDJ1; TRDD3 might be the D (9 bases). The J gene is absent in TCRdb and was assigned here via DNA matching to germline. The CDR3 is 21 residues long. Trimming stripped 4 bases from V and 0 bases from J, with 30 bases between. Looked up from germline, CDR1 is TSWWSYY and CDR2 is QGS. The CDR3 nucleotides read TGTGCTCTTGGGGGGGCCTTCCTAGGCCGTACTGGGGGAAAGTACACCGATAAACTCATCTTT. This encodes CALGGAFLGRTGGKYTDKLIF.

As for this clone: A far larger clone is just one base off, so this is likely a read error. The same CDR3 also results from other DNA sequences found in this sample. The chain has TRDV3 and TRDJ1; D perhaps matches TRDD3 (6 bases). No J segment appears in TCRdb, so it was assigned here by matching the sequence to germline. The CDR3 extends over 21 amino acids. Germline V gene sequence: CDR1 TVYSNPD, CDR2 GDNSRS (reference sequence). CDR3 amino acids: CAFRMRMDRPTGIRYTDKLIF. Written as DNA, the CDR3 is TGCGCCTTTAGGATGAGAATGGACCGGCCTACGGGGATTCGGTACACCGATAAACTCATCTTT.

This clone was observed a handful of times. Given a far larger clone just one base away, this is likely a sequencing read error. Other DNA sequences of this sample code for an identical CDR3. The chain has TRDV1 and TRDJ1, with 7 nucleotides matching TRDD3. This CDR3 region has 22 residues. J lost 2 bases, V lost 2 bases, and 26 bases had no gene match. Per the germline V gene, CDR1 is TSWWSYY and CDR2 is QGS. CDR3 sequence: CALGEDRASYWGPQVCTDKLIF. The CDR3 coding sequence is TGTGCTCTTGGGGAAGATCGAGCCTCGTACTGGGGTCCCCAAGTTTGTACCGATAAACTCATCTTT.

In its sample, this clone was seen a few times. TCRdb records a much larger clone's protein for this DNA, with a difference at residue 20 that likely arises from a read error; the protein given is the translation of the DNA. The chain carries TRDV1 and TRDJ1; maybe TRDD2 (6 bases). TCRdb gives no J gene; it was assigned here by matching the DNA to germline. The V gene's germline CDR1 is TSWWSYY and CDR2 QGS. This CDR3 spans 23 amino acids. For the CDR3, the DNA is TGTGCTCTTGGGGAACTTCCACTCCTACGAGGGGGGTGGGATTCAGCGTACACCGATAGACTCATCTTT. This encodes CALGELPLLRGGWDSAYTDRLIF.

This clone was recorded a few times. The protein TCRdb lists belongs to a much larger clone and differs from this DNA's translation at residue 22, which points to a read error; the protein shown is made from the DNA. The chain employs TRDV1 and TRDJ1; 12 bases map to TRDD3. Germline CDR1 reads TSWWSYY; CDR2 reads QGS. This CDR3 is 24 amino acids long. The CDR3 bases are TGTGCTCTTGGGGAACTTTGGGTAATCCCCGGTACTGGGGGATACAGGGCGTACACCGATAAACCCATCTTT. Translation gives CALGELWVIPGTGGYRAYTDKPIF.

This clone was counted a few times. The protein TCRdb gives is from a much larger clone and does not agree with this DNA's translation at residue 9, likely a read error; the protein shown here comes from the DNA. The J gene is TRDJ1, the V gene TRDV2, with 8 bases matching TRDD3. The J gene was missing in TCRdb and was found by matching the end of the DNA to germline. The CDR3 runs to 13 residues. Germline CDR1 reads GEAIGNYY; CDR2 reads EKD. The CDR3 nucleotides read TGTGCCTGTGACAGGGGATACACCGGTAAACTCATCTTT. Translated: CACDRGYTGKLIF.

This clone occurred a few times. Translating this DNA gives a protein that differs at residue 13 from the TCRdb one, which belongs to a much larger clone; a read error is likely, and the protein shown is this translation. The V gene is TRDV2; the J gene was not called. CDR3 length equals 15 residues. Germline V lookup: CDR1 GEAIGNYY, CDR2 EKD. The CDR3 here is CACDPRSGPTAQPFF. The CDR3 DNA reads TGTGCCTGTGACCCTCGGAGCGGTCCGACAGCACAACCCTTCTTT.

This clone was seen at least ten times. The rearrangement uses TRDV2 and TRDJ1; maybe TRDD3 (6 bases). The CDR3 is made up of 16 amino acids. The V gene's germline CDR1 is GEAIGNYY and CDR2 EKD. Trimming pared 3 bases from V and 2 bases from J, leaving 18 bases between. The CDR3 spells CACDAWGARNTDKLIF. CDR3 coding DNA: TGTGCCTGTGACGCTTGGGGGGCCCGAAATACCGATAAACTCATCTTT.

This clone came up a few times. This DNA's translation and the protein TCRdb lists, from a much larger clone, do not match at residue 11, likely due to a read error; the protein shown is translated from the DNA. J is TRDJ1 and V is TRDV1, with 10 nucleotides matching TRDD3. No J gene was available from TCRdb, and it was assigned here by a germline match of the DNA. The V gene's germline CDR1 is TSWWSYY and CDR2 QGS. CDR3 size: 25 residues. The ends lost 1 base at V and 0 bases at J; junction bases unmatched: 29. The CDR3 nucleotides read TGTGCTCTTGGGGAACCTAGGACCTACCAGGACTGGGGGATGCCTCGGTGGACATACACCGATAAACTCATCTTT. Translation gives CALGEPRTYQDWGMPRWTYTDKLIF.

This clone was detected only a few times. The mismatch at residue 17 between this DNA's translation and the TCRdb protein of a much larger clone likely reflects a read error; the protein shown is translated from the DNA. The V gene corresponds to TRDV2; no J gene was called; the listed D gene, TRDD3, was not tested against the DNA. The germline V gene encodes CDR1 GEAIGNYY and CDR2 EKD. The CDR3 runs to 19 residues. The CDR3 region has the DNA TGTGCCTGTGACACCGGGGGTGGGGGATACGCCTGGGACACCCGACAGACGTTTTTC. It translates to CACDTGGGGYAWDTRQTFF.

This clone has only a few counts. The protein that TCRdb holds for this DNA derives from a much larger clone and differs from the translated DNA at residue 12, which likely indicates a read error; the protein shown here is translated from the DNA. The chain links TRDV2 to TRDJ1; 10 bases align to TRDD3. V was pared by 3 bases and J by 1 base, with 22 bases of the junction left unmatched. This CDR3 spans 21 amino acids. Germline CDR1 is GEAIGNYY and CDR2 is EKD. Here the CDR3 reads CACDAYWGMTSSAGGTDKLIF. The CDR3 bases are TGTGCCTGTGACGCGTACTGGGGGATGACTTCGAGTGCGGGTGGCACCGATAAACTCATCTTT.

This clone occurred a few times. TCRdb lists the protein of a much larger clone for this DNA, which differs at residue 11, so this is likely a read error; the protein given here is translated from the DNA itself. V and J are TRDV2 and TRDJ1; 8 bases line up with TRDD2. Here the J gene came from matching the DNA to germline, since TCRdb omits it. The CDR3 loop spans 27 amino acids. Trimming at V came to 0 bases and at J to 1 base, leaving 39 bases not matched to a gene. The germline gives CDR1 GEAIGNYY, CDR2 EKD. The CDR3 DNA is TGTGCCTGTGACACCAAACTTCCTACAAGTATTGGGGAACTTCCCCCCTCCTGCGATAAAGCCACCGATAAACTCATCTTT. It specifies CACDTKLPTSIGELPPSCDKATDKLIF.

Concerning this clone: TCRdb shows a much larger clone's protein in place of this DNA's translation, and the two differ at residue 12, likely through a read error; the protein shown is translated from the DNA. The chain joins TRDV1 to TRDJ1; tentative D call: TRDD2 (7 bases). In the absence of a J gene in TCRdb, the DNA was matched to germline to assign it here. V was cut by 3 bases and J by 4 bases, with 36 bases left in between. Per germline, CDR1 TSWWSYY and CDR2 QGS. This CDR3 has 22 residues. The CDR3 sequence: CALGDSHSFLRPGLLGSDKLIF. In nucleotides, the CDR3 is TGTGCTCTTGGGGATTCCCACTCATTCCTACGTCCAGGGTTACTGGGTAGCGATAAACTCATCTTT.

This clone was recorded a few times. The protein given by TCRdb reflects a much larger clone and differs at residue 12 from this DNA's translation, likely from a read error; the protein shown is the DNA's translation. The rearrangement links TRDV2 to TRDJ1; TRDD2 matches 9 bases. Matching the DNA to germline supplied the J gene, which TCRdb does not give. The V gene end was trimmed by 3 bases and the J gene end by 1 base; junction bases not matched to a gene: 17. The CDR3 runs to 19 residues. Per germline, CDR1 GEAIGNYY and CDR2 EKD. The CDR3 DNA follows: TGTGCCTGTGACCCTTCCTACCACTTGGGCCGTATAAGCACCGATAAACTCATCTTT. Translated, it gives CACDPSYHLGRISTDKLIF.

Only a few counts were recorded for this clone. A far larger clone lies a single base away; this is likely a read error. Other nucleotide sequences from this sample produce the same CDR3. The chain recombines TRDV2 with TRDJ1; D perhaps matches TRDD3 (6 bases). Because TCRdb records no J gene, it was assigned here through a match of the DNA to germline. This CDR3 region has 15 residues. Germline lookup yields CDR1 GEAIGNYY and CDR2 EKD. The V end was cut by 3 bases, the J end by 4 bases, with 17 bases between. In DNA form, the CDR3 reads TGTGCCTGTGACCAACTGGGTGATACCCGCGATAAACTCATCTTT. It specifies CACDQLGDTRDKLIF.

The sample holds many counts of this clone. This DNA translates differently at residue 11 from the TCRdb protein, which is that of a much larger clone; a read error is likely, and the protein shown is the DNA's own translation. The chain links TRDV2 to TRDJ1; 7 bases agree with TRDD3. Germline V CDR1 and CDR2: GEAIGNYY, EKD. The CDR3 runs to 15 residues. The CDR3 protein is CACDRVMGDTGKLIF. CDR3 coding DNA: TGTGCCTGTGACCGCGTGATGGGGGACACCGGTAAACTCATCTTT.

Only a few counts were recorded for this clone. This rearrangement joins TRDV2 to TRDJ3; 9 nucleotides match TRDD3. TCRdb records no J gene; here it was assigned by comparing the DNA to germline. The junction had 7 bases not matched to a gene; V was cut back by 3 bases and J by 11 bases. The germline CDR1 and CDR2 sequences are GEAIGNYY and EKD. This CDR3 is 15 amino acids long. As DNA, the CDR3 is TGTGCCTGTGACTGTACTGGGGGACGGGCCCGACAGATGTTTTTC. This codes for CACDCTGGRARQMFF.

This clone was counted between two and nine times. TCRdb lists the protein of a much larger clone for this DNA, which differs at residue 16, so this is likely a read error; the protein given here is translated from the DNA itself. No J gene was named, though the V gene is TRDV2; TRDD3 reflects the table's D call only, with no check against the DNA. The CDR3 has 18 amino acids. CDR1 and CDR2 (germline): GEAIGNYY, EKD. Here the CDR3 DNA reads TGTGCCTGTGACACCGTTGGGGGAAACTCCTGGGACACCCGACAGGTGTTTTTC. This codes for CACDTVGGNSWDTRQVFF.

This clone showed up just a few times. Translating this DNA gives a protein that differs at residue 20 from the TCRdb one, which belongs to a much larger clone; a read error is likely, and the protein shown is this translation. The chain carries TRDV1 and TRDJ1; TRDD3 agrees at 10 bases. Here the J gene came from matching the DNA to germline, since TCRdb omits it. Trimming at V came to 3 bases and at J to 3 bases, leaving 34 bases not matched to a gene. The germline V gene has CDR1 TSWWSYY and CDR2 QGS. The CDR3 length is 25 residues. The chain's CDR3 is CALGDILGLRRITGGFPRHADKLIF. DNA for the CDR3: TGTGCTCTTGGGGACATTTTGGGCCTTCGAAGAATTACTGGGGGATTTCCAAGGCACGCCGATAAACTCATCTTT.

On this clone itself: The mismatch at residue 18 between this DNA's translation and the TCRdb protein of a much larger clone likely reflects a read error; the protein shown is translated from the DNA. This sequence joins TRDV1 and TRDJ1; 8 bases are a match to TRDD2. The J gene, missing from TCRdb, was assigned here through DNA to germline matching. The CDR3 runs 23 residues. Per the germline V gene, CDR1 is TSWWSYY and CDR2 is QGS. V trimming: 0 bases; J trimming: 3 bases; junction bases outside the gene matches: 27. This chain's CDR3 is CALGELKIFLLTPGIMYADKLIF. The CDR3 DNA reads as TGTGCTCTTGGGGAACTCAAAATCTTCCTACTGACCCCGGGGATCATGTACGCCGATAAACTCATCTTT.

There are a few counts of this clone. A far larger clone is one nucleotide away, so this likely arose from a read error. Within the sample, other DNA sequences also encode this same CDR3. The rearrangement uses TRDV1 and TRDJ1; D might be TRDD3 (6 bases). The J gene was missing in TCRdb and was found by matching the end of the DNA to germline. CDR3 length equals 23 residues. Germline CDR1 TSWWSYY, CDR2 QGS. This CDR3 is CALGELPLLSNPWGSHYTDKLIF. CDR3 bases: TGTGCTCTAGGGGAACTTCCATTACTTTCGAACCCTTGGGGATCCCATTACACCGATAAACTCATCTTT.

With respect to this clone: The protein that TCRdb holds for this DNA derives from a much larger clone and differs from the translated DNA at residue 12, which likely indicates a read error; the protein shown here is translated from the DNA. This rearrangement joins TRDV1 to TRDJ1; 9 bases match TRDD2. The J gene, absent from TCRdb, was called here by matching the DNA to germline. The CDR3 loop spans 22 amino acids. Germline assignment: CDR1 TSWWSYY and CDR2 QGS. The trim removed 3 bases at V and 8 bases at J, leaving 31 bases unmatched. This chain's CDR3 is CALGDPSLPTYRGIRISPKLIF. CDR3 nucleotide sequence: TGTGCTCTTGGGGATCCGAGCCTTCCTACGTACCGGGGGATTAGAATTTCCCCCAAACTCATCTTT.

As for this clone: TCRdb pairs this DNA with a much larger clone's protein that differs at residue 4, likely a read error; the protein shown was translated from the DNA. Here the CDR3 DNA reads TGTGCCTGTGGCAATTGGGGGAGAAGCTCCTGGGACACCCGACAGATGTTTTTC. It codes for CACGNWGRSSWDTRQMFF. The genes are TRDV2 and TRDJ3; 7 nucleotides align to TRDD3. TCRdb gives no J gene; it was assigned here by matching the DNA to germline. V shed 5 bases, J shed 0 bases, and the junction held 9 bases outside the gene matches. CDR1 is GEAIGNYY, CDR2 EKD, per germline. The CDR3 covers 18 residues.